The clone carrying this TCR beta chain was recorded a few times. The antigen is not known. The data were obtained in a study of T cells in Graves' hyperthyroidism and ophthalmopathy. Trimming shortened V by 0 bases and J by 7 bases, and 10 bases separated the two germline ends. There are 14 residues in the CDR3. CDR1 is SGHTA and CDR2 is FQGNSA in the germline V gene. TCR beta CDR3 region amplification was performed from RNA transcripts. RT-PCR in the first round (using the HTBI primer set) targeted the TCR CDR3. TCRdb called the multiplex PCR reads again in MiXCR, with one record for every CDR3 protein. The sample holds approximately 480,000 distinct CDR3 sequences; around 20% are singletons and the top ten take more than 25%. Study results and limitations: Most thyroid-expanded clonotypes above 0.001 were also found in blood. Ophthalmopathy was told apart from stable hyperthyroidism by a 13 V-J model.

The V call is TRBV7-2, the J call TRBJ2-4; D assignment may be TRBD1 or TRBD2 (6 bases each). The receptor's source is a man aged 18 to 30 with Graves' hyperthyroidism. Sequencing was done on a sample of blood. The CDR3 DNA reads TGTGCCAGCAGCTTAGCGGAGGGGGATAACATTCAGTACTTC. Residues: CASSLAEGDNIQYF.